Shown below are 12 T cell receptor beta chains from a single sample sequenced in a study of blood T cells in healthy people across ages. Next came a second PCR, run for about 7 to 11 cycles, which used a sample-barcoded 5' primer along with a J-beta primer mix. TCRdb independently ran MiXCR on the 5' RACE reads; one entry per CDR3 protein. The table lists around 1,000,000 distinct CDR3 sequences, approximately 25% of them singletons, with about 0.69% in the top ten. These records were also assigned to another study, of T cells of mothers and their children.

The sequencing sample was made of blood. The source is a girl aged 2 to 9 in good health.

The V call is TRBV6-2 or TRBV6-3, the J call TRBJ1-2; D gene ambiguous. CDR1 is MNHEY, CDR2 SVGEGT, per germline. The V gene lost 6 bases and the J gene lost 3 bases, with 17 bases spanning the gap. The CDR3 is made up of 15 amino acids. CDR3 sequence: CASSSHVASHYGYTF. The CDR3 nucleotides are TGTGCCAGCAGCTCCCACGTCGCATCTCACTATGGCTACACCTTC.

This clonotype was detected a few times. The chain has TRBV12-3 or TRBV12-4 and TRBJ2-7; D uncertain. The CDR3 extends over 17 amino acids. V lost 6 bases and J lost 5, with 26 bases in between. Written as DNA, the CDR3 is TGTGCCAGCAGCCTTAATGCCTTGGTGCAGGTAAAGGACGAGCAGTACTTC. It specifies CASSLNALVQVKDEQYF.

This sequence joins TRBV7-2 and TRBJ1-6, with no clear D. There are 12 residues in the CDR3. Germline values: CDR1 SGHTA, CDR2 FQGNSA. Deletions cut 7 bases from V and 9 bases from J, with 10 bases between. The CDR3 spells CASTDTRSPLHF. The CDR3 DNA reads as TGTGCCAGCACCGACACACGTTCACCCCTCCACTTT. Supplemented by reference TRBV7-2 and TRBJ1-6, the full variable domain reads GAGVSQSPSNKVTEKGKDVELRCDPISGHTALYWYRQSLGQGLEFLIYFQGNSAPDKSGLPSDRFSAERTGGSVSTLTIQRTQQEDSAVYLCASTDTRSPLHFGNGTRLTVT.

This clonotype was seen only a few times. This chain uses TRBV19 with TRBJ2-1; 11 bases are a match to TRBD2. Trimming removed 5 bases from V and 8 bases from J; junction bases left unmatched: 8. This CDR3 comprises 15 residues. Germline V gives CDR1 LNHDA, CDR2 SQIVND (reference sequence). The CDR3 DNA reads TGTGCCAGTAGTCCTACTAGCGGGAGTAGGTATGAGCAGTTCTTC. As protein: CASSPTSGSRYEQFF.

This chain uses TRBV20-1 with TRBJ2-6; weak D call: TRBD1 (6 bases). Germline CDR1 and CDR2: DFQATT and SNEGSKA (reference sequence). CDR3 length equals 16 residues. The V and J ends lost 1 base and 0 bases respectively, with 10 bases between them. The CDR3 sequence is CSARVGHISGANVLTF. The DNA for the CDR3 is TGCAGTGCTAGAGTGGGACACATCTCTGGGGCCAACGTCCTGACTTTC.

The CDR3, as DNA: TGCGCCAGCAGCTTGGGGGACAGGGTTGATGAGCAGTTCTTC. The encoded protein is CASSLGDRVDEQFF. The V and J genes are TRBV5-1 and TRBJ2-1, with 9 bases aligning to TRBD1. The CDR3 runs to 14 residues. J was trimmed by 8 bases and V by 0 bases; bases with no gene match: 3. CDR1 and CDR2 from the germline V gene are SGHRS and YFSETQ.

This clonotype appeared a few times. Here the CDR3 reads CASSYSEGGAFF. The DNA for the CDR3 is TGTGCCAGCAGTTACAGCGAGGGGGGCGCTTTCTTT. V gene TRBV7-9 combines with J gene TRBJ1-1, with D possibly matching TRBD1 (6 bases). The germline gives CDR1 SEHNR, CDR2 FQNEAQ (reference sequence). V shed 6 bases and J shed 11 bases, with 16 bases lying between them. The length of the CDR3 is 12 residues.

The rearrangement links TRBV6-1 to TRBJ2-5, with 12 bases aligning to TRBD2. The V segment lost 6 bases and the J segment 1 base; nucleotides outside the gene matches: 6. This CDR3 has 16 residues. CDR1 and CDR2 (germline): MNHNS, SASEGT. The CDR3 reads CASRSPSGRGQETQYF. The DNA for the CDR3 is TGTGCCAGCAGATCTCCTAGCGGGAGGGGCCAAGAGACCCAGTACTTC.

This chain joins TRBV6-2 or TRBV6-3 and TRBJ2-5; 7 bases line up with TRBD2. The last part of the DNA fits TRBJ2-7 better; the J call may be wrong. This CDR3 comprises 13 residues. CDR1 MNHEY and CDR2 SVGEGT come from the germline V gene. The CDR3 bases are TGTGCCAGCAAGGGGACTACCCGCTACGAGCAGTACTTC. Translating it yields CASKGTTRYEQYF.

This clonotype was seen a few times. The rearrangement uses TRBV20-1 and TRBJ2-5; the match to TRBD1 covers 7 bases. The end of the DNA aligns better with TRBJ2-7, so the J call may be wrong. The CDR3 loop spans 16 amino acids. CDR1 and CDR2 from the germline V gene are DFQATT and SNEGSKA (reference sequence). CDR3 in DNA: TGCAGTGCTAGAGATCTTTACGGCCAGGGGGACTACGAGCAGTACTTC. This translates into CSARDLYGQGDYEQYF.

This clonotype was seen more than once but under ten times. This chain joins TRBV2 and TRBJ2-2, with 7 positions matching TRBD1. CDR3 length equals 15 residues. Per germline, CDR1 SNHLY and CDR2 FYNNEI. The trim removed 5 bases at V and 4 bases at J, leaving 7 bases unmatched. CDR3 sequence (DNA): TGTGCCAGCAGTCCTAACAGGGGTGGCACCGGGGAGCTGTTTTTT. Amino acid sequence: CASSPNRGGTGELFF.

J is TRBJ2-7 and V is TRBV9; D uncertain. Germline V gene data show CDR1 as SGDLS and CDR2 as YYNGEE. This CDR3 has 13 amino acids. Trimming removed 0 bases from V and 5 bases from J, with 9 bases in between. The CDR3 protein is CASSVDSSNEQYF. In DNA, the CDR3 is TGTGCCAGCAGCGTAGACAGTTCCAACGAGCAGTACTTC.